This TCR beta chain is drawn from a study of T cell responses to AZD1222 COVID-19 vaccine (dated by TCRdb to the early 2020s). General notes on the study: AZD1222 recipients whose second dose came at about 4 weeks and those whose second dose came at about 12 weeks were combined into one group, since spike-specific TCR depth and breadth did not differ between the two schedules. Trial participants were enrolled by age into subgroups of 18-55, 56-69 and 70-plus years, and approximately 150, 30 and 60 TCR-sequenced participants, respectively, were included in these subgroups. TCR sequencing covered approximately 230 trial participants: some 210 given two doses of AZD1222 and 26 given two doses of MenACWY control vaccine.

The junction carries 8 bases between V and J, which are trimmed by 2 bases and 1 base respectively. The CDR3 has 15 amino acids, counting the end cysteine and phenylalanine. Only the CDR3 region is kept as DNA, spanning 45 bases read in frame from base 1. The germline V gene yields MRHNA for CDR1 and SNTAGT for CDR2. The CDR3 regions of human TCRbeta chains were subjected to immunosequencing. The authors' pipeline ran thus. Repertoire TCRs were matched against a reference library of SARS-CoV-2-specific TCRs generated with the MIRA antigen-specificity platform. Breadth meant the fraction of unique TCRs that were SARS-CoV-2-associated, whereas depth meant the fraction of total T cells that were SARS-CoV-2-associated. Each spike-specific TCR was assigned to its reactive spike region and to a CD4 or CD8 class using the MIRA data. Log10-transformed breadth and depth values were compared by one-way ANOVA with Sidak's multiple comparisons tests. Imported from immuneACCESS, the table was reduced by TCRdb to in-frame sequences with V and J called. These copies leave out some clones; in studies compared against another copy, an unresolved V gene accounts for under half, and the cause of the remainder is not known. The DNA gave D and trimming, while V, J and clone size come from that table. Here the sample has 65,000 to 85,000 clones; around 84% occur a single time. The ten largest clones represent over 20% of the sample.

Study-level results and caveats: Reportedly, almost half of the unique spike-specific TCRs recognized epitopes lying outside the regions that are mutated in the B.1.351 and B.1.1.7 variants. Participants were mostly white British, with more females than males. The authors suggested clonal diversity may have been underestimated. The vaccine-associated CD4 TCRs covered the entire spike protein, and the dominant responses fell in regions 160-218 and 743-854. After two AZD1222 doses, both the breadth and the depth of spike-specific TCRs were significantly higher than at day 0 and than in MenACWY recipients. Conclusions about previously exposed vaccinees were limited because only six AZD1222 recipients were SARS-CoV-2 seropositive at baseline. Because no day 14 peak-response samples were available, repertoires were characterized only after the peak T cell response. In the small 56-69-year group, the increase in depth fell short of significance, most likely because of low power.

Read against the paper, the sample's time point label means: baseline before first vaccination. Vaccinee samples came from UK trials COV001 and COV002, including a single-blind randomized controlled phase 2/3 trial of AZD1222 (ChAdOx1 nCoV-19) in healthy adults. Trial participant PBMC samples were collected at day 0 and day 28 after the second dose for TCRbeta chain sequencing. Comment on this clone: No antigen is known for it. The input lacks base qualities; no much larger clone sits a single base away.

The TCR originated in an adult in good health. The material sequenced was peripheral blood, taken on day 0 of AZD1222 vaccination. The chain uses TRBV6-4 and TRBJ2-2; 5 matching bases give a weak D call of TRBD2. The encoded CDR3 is CASSDDGGNTGELFF. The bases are TGTGCCAGCAGTGACGACGGAGGGAACACCGGGGAGCTGTTTTTT.